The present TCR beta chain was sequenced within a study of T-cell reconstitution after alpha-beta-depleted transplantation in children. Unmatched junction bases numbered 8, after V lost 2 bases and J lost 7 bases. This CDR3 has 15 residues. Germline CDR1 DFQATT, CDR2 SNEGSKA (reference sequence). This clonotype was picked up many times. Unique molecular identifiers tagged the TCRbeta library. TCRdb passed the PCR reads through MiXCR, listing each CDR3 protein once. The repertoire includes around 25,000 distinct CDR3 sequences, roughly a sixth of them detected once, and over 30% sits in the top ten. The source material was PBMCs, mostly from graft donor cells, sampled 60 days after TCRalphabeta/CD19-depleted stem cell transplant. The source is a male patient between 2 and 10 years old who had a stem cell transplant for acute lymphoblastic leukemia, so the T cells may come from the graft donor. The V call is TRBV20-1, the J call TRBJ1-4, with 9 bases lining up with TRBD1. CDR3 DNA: TGCAGTGCTAGAAAACCGGGACAGGGTGGTGAAAAACTGTTTTTT. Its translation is CSARKPGQGGEKLFF.